This is a list of T cell receptor beta chains from one sample in a study of identical twins. TCRdb processed the 5' RACE reads anew with MiXCR; each CDR3 protein has one entry. The sample contains hundreds of thousands of distinct CDR3 sequences, approximately 25% of which appear only once. These records were also assigned to another study, of T cells expressing NK-cell markers.

Sequenced sample: CD4+ T cells sorted from blood. Every receptor here comes from a woman younger than 35 in good health. Both conserved end residues are part of each CDR3. The order of the fields is V gene, J gene, CDR3 length, CDR3 protein.

TRBV10-3	TRBJ1-4	13	CAIGGTGDEKLFF
TRBV6-1	TRBJ1-1	14	CASSFDRVGSEAFF
TRBV20-1	TRBJ2-3	14	CSAFDFTSTDTQYF
TRBV6-1	TRBJ1-1	14	CASSTTGIHTEAFF
TRBV12-3/TRBV12-4	TRBJ2-1	12	CASRLVGNEQFF
TRBV20-1	TRBJ2-3	14	CSAKVAGVTDTQYF
TRBV9	TRBJ2-2	19	CASSFPLASGSWETGELFF
TRBV6-1	TRBJ1-3	14	CASSGVVSGNTIYF
TRBV20-1	TRBJ1-1	13	CSAIRQGSTEAFF
TRBV5-6	TRBJ1-1	13	CASSPVGRLRAFF
TRBV20-1	TRBJ2-7	14	CSARVAGSSYEQYF
TRBV5-1	TRBJ2-1	15	CASSIGYLAGGEQFF
TRBV11-2	TRBJ1-1	16	CASSSSIPSGTDLAFF
TRBV10-3	TRBJ2-1	16	CAIKRPGTGAGNEQFF
TRBV18	TRBJ2-7	17	CASSPFAAGGSSYEQYF
TRBV7-9	TRBJ1-1	15	CASSLVGVGGTEAFF
TRBV5-1	TRBJ2-1	16	CASSGPGLQGLNEQFF
TRBV7-9	TRBJ2-1	15	CASSPSWPLNNEQFF
TRBV10-3	TRBJ2-7	13	CAISAGTDFEQYF
TRBV7-8	TRBJ2-7	14	CASSLRGGIYEQYF
TRBV19	TRBJ2-2	14	CASTPRADPGELFF
TRBV14	TRBJ1-5	13	CASSRTADQPQHF
TRBV20-1	TRBJ2-7	13	CSAEGQYPHEQYF
TRBV12-3/TRBV12-4	TRBJ2-7	13	CASSLLATGNTYF
TRBV12-3/TRBV12-4	TRBJ2-5	15	CASSLRGRALETQYF
TRBV5-5	TRBJ2-1	15	CASSLVGSRGGEQFF
TRBV5-1	TRBJ2-3	18	CASSPSHSGFEGTDTQYF
TRBV2	TRBJ2-1	11	CASSGQGLQFF
TRBV18	TRBJ1-2	15	CASSPPGRGTRGFTF
TRBV2	TRBJ2-1	14	CASSPIGPSNEQFF
TRBV6-1	TRBJ2-7	16	CASSEGPAGLTYEQYF
TRBV4-2	TRBJ2-1	17	CASSQAGPQGLADEQFF
TRBV7-2	TRBJ2-1	13	CASSSGLANEQFF
TRBV7-2	TRBJ2-7	15	CASSLVGLAPYEQYF
TRBV3-1	TRBJ1-1	11	CASNRGAEAFF
TRBV9	TRBJ2-2	14	CASSFQGGTGELFF
TRBV10-3	TRBJ2-7	13	CAISTSGGYEQYF